This TCR beta chain originates from a study of T cell responses to AZD1222 COVID-19 vaccine (dated by TCRdb to about 2021). At the level of the whole study: TCR sequencing was performed for fewer than 250 trial participants, of whom about 200 were given two doses of AZD1222 and around 25 were given two doses of MenACWY control vaccine. Trial participants were enrolled into age subgroups of 18-55, 56-69 and 70-plus years, which contained about 160, 30 and 59 TCR-sequenced participants, respectively. What the authors observed across the whole study: Reportedly, close to half of the unique spike-specific TCRs recognized epitopes lying outside the regions that are mutated in the B.1.351 and B.1.1.7 variants. Participants were mostly white British and included more females than males, and it was suggested by the authors that clonal diversity may have been underestimated. In the small 56-69-year group, the increase in depth fell short of significance, most likely because of low power. Conclusions about previously exposed vaccinees are limited, since just five or six AZD1222 recipients were seropositive for SARS-CoV-2 at baseline. The whole spike protein was spanned by vaccine-associated CD4 TCRs, and dominant responses were seen in regions 160-218 and 743-854. After two AZD1222 doses, spike-specific TCR breadth and depth were significantly higher than at day 0 and than in MenACWY recipients. Because no day 14 peak-response samples were available, the repertoires could be characterized only after the peak T cell response.

With regard to this clone: Its antigen remains undetermined. Base qualities are not provided; no much larger clone lies one nucleotide away.

The CDR3, cysteine through phenylalanine, is 15 amino acids long. Only CDR3 DNA is held: 45 bases, read in frame from base 1. Trimming removed 4 bases from V and 5 bases from J; the gene matches leave 5 bases unexplained. The germline V gene yields SGHDN for CDR1 and FVKESK for CDR2. Taken with the paper, the label for time point translates to: about 28 days (+/-7) after the second vaccine dose. AZD1222 recipients whose second dose came at about 4 weeks and those whose second dose came at about 12 weeks were combined into one group, since spike-specific TCR depth and breadth did not differ between the two schedules. The vaccinee samples were drawn from two UK trials, COV001 and COV002, one of which was a single-blind randomized controlled phase 2/3 trial testing AZD1222 (ChAdOx1 nCoV-19) in healthy adults. For TCRbeta chain sequencing, PBMC samples were collected from trial participants at day 0 and at day 28 after the second dose.

The CDR3 regions of human TCRbeta chains were analyzed by immunosequencing. Per the original workflow: Repertoire TCRs were checked for matches against a reference library of SARS-CoV-2-specific TCRs that had been generated using the MIRA antigen-specificity platform. Breadth was defined as the fraction of unique TCRs that were SARS-CoV-2-associated, and depth was defined as the fraction of total T cells that were SARS-CoV-2-associated. Using the MIRA data, each spike-specific TCR was assigned both to the spike region to which the TCR was reactive and to a CD4 or CD8 class. Log10-transformed breadth and depth values were compared by one-way ANOVA with Sidak's multiple comparisons tests. In its TCRdb copy, this immuneACCESS table keeps in-frame sequences only and misses some clones. Where compared with another copy, unresolved V genes explain less than half of these, and the others have no known cause. That table supplies the V and J calls and clone size; D and trimming were determined from the DNA. The sample yields 80,000 to 100,000 clones; 85% to 90% were counted once. The biggest ten clones account for more than 2% of the sample.

The chain is assembled from TRBV14 and TRBJ2-1; 10 bases in between match TRBD2. The clonotype comes from an adult who received the AZD1222 COVID-19 vaccine. Specimen: peripheral blood, collected 28 days after the second AZD1222 dose. The DNA is TGTGCCAGCAGCCTTTGGACTAGCGGAAACAATGAGCAGTTCTTC. Translated, this is CASSLWTSGNNEQFF.